This T cell receptor beta chain is drawn from a study of cytomegalovirus exposure and HLA in healthy donors. Study outcomes and limitations: The study listed about 150 cytomegalovirus-associated TCR beta chains. In vitro confirmation showed three CMV-associated chains to be CMV antigen specific. First-cohort TCR clusters were later found to tend to co-occur in the roughly 130 validation repertoires.

Method: immunoSEQ multiplex PCR; TCRdb's copy keeps in-frame clones and lacks some. The sample yields tens of thousands of clones, 75% to 95% seen once. Germline V gene sequence: CDR1 SGHNT, CDR2 YYREEE (reference sequence). This CDR3 comprises 15 residues. The V and J ends lost 4 bases and 0 bases, in that order; junction bases with no gene match: 2. As concerns this clone: Its antigen is still unknown.

Donors came from a validation cohort of 90 to 150 subjects, distinct from the first 666-subject cohort. The sequence came from a woman aged 25-40 years in good health and CMV-seronegative. Sequencing used PBMCs. The rearrangement links TRBV5-4 to TRBJ2-2; 8 nucleotides align to TRBD1. The CDR3 sequence: CASSRTGPNTGELFF. The CDR3 region has the DNA TGTGCCAGCAGCCGGACAGGGCCGAACACCGGGGAGCTGTTTTTT.